The clone carrying this T cell receptor beta chain was detected only once. Between the trimmed V and J ends, which lost 5 bases and 6 bases, there was a span of 14 bases. CDR3 size: 13 residues. Germline V lookup: CDR1 MNHEY, CDR2 SVGEGT. This record comes from a study of blood T cells in healthy people across ages. Sample-barcoded 5' priming and a J-beta primer mix drove a second PCR of roughly 7 to 11 cycles. With 12 random nucleotides, a template-switch adaptor tagged each individual cDNA molecule. TCRdb used MiXCR to reprocess the 5' RACE reads, holding one entry per CDR3 protein. The sample holds about 810,000 distinct CDR3 sequences; under 40% are singletons and the top ten take about an eighth.

Sequencing input: blood. This receptor was obtained from a young man in good health. The chain couples TRBV6-2 or TRBV6-3 to TRBJ2-7; D not certain. For the CDR3, the DNA is TGTGCCAGCAGTGACGGCAGTTGGGGCGAGCAGTACTTC. It translates to CASSDGSWGEQYF.